This T cell receptor (beta chain) was identified in a study of T cells in Graves' hyperthyroidism and ophthalmopathy. Study outcomes and limitations: In blood, most of the thyroid clonotypes expanded above 0.001 were also present.

Trimming took off 4 bases at V and 6 bases at J, with 9 bases between the two ends. The CDR3 sequence is 13 residues long. Per germline, CDR1 SGHAT and CDR2 FQNNGV. Details on this clonotype: Its specificity is not known.

Researchers barred patients who had uncontrolled infection, other autoimmune disease, pregnancy or lactation. It was RNA transcripts that yielded the amplified TCR beta CDR3 regions. First-round RT-PCR targeting the TCR CDR3 was performed with the HTBI primer set. From the multiplex PCR reads, TCRdb called clonotypes with MiXCR, one entry per CDR3 protein. Of fewer than 500,000 distinct CDR3 sequences listed, approximately 15% are singletons. This receptor was obtained from a man aged 30 to 39 with Graves' hyperthyroidism that later progressed to Graves' ophthalmopathy. The chain combines TRBV11-2 with TRBJ2-2; TRBD2 is a possible D gene (5 bases). The material sequenced was blood. CDR3 in amino acids: CASSSDFAGELFF. Written as DNA, the CDR3 is TGTGCCAGCAGCTCGGACTTCGCCGGGGAGCTGTTTTTT.